These 24 T cell receptor beta chains came from one sample sequenced in a study of vaccination and CD4 T cells after COVID-19. Treatment given: approximately nine-day PBMC culture with coronavirus spike peptide pools or control peptides (ViraFEST assay). Their antigen targets remain unknown. CD4+ T cells that had been cultured provided DNA sequenced with the Oncomine TCR Beta short-read assay. MiXCR, applied by TCRdb to the PCR reads, yields one record per CDR3 protein. The sample holds under 25,000 distinct CDR3 sequences, 58% seen once. Sequenced sample: CD4+ T cells from blood, cultured in vitro. All receptors come from a human donor who had recovered from COVID-19.

The J gene is TRBJ1-1, the V gene TRBV6-5; TRBD1 matches at 12 bases. The CDR3 spans 18 residues. In germline, CDR1 is MNHEY, CDR2 SVGAGI. V was clipped by 2 bases and J by 0 bases; unmatched bases: 7. The CDR3 loop reads CASSYPGTGGGMNTEAFF. CDR3 sequence (DNA): TGTGCCAGCAGTTACCCCGGGACAGGGGGCGGAATGAACACTGAAGCTTTCTTT.

This clonotype was seen more than once but under ten times. This chain links TRBV20-1 with TRBJ1-6; D is perhaps TRBD1 (5 bases). The ends were cut back, 2 bases at V and 0 bases at J, with 11 bases in the middle. Germline assignment: CDR1 DFQATT and CDR2 SNEGSKA (reference sequence). The CDR3 extends over 16 amino acids. CDR3 DNA: TGCAGTGCTAGAAAGGGGCGAAGCTCCTATAATTCACCCCTCCACTTT. As protein: CSARKGRSSYNSPLHF.

V usage is TRBV6-1 and J usage is TRBJ2-3; possible D gene TRBD2, 7 bases. This CDR3 region has 18 residues. Germline values: CDR1 MNHNS, CDR2 SASEGT. V lost 4 bases and J lost 5, with 25 bases in between. This CDR3 reads CASSATFIAGRGGDTQYF. The CDR3 DNA reads as TGTGCCAGCAGTGCGACATTCATAGCGGGCCGAGGGGGAGATACGCAGTATTTT.

The V call is TRBV7-2, the J call TRBJ2-1; 8 nucleotides line up with TRBD2. CDR1 and CDR2 (germline): SGHTA, FQGNSA. The CDR3 extends over 15 amino acids. V lost 5 bases, J lost 9 bases, and 12 bases stayed unmatched. The CDR3 is CASSLPTGTRREQFF. CDR3 nucleotide sequence: TGTGCCAGCAGCCTCCCCACGGGGACTAGGCGTGAGCAGTTCTTC.

This rearrangement joins TRBV15 to TRBJ1-2; D might be TRBD1 (5 bases). Germline assignment: CDR1 LNHNV and CDR2 YYDKDF (reference sequence). Trimming pared 1 base from V and 7 bases from J, leaving 13 bases between. The CDR3 loop spans 14 amino acids. As DNA, the CDR3 is TGTGCCACCAGCAGAGCCGATCAGGGAGGTGGCTACACCTTC. This encodes CATSRADQGGGYTF.

DNA of the CDR3: TGTGCCAGCTACGAGCAGTACTTC. As protein: CASYEQYF. The chain joins TRBV19 to TRBJ2-7; D is unresolved. V was trimmed by 9 bases and J by 3 bases, leaving 0 bases between them. CDR1 is LNHDA and CDR2 is SQIVND in the germline V gene (reference sequence). The CDR3 sequence is 8 residues long.

The chain couples TRBV7-2 to TRBJ2-4, with no clear D. Between the trimmed V and J ends, which lost 4 bases and 9 bases, there was a span of 10 bases. The germline V gene has CDR1 SGHTA and CDR2 FQGNSA. The CDR3 length is 12 residues. Written as DNA, the CDR3 is TGTGCCAGCAGCTCAGATGGCAGCATTCAGTACTTC. It encodes CASSSDGSIQYF.

This clonotype was seen a handful of times. V gene TRBV15 combines with J gene TRBJ2-7; 8 bases are a match to TRBD1. Germline CDR1 and CDR2: LNHNV and YYDKDF (reference sequence). This CDR3 has 13 amino acids. The J segment lost 6 bases and the V segment lost 2 bases, leaving 3 bases of the junction unmatched. The CDR3 reads CATSRQGASEQYF. DNA for the CDR3: TGTGCCACCAGCAGACAGGGGGCGAGCGAGCAGTACTTC.

CDR3 bases: TGCGCCAGAACACAGGGGGCCGGTAATCAGCCCCAGCATTTT. It yields the protein CARTQGAGNQPQHF. This chain joins TRBV5-1 and TRBJ1-5; 9 bases line up with TRBD1. This CDR3 is built from 14 residues. The V gene end was trimmed by 8 bases and the J gene end by 4 bases; junction bases not matched to a gene: 7. Germline CDR1 reads SGHRS; CDR2 reads YFSETQ.

The chain recombines TRBV7-2 with TRBJ2-5; TRBD1 might be the D (7 bases). V was clipped by 5 bases and J by 2 bases, with 12 bases between them. Germline CDR1 reads SGHTA; CDR2 reads FQGNSA. The CDR3 is made up of 14 amino acids. CDR3 sequence: CASSPAGQQETQYF. The CDR3, as DNA: TGTGCCAGCAGCCCTGCGGGACAGCAAGAGACCCAGTACTTC. Variable domain in full (rest from reference TRBV7-2 and TRBJ2-5): GAGVSQSPSNKVTEKGKDVELRCDPISGHTALYWYRQSLGQGLEFLIYFQGNSAPDKSGLPSDRFSAERTGGSVSTLTIQRTQQEDSAVYLCASSPAGQQETQYFGPGTRLLVL.

The table lists this clonotype with a few counts. This sequence joins TRBV10-3 and TRBJ1-5, with TRBD1 as a possible D gene (5 bases). CDR3 length: 14 amino acids. Germline V gene lookup returns CDR1 ENHRY and CDR2 SYGVKD. The V gene lost 11 bases and the J gene lost 2 bases, with 16 bases spanning the gap. The CDR3 DNA reads as TGTGCCTCAAACCGGGACTTGGGCAATCAGCCCCAGCATTTT. Its protein is CASNRDLGNQPQHF.

The V and J genes are TRBV21-1 and TRBJ2-7; the D segment call TRBD2 is taken from the table without a DNA check. TRBV21-1 is assigned pseudogene status. The CDR3 covers 15 residues. CDR3: CASSKWEAEGYEQYF. In DNA, the CDR3 is TGTGCCAGCAGCAAATGGGAAGCGGAGGGCTACGAGCAGTACTTC.

The CDR3 loop reads CASRTSLGQGGESNQPQHF. The CDR3 DNA sequence: TGTGCCAGCAGAACCTCGCTTGGACAGGGGGGGGAGAGCAATCAGCCCCAGCATTTT. The chain carries TRBV21-1 and TRBJ1-5; TRBD1, the D gene given by the table, was not confirmed from the DNA. TRBV21-1 is a pseudogene. The CDR3 has 19 amino acids.

The V call is TRBV24-1, the J call TRBJ2-5, with D unclear. The ends were cut back, 5 bases at V and 0 bases at J, with 9 bases in the middle. The CDR3 contains 14 residues. Per germline, CDR1 KGHDR and CDR2 SFDVKD. CDR3 coding DNA: TGTGCCACCAGTGTTGGCCGGAACCAAGAGACCCAGTACTTC. It translates to CATSVGRNQETQYF.

The chain has TRBV20-1 and TRBJ2-3, with TRBD2 identical over 9 bases. The CDR3 is 18 amino acids. The J segment lost 2 bases and the V segment lost 0 bases, leaving 12 bases of the junction unmatched. From germline, CDR1 is DFQATT and CDR2 SNEGSKA (reference sequence). The CDR3, as DNA: TGCAGTGCTAGAGACTCGGCGGGGCTAGCGGGAAACACAGATACGCAGTATTTT. It codes for CSARDSAGLAGNTDTQYF.

This clonotype occurred a few times. The chain combines TRBV7-2 with TRBJ2-3, with D possibly being TRBD1 or TRBD2 (5 bases each). The CDR3 consists of 15 residues. The ends were cut back, 5 bases at V and 2 bases at J, with 14 bases in the middle. Looked up from germline, CDR1 is SGHTA and CDR2 is FQGNSA. The CDR3 loop reads CASSPAGALTDTQYF. CDR3 DNA: TGTGCCAGCAGCCCAGCCGGGGCCCTCACAGATACGCAGTATTTT. Full variable domain (remainder filled in from reference TRBV7-2 and TRBJ2-3): GAGVSQSPSNKVTEKGKDVELRCDPISGHTALYWYRQSLGQGLEFLIYFQGNSAPDKSGLPSDRFSAERTGGSVSTLTIQRTQQEDSAVYLCASSPAGALTDTQYFGPGTRLTVL.

This clonotype was seen a few times. The chain uses TRBV7-9 and TRBJ1-2, with no clear D. From germline, CDR1 is SEHNR and CDR2 FQNEAQ (reference sequence). This CDR3 has 13 residues. With 2 bases removed from V and 2 bases from J, the gap between germline ends came to 6 bases. The chain's CDR3 is CASSLRTNYGYTF. The CDR3 nucleotides read TGTGCCAGCAGCTTAAGGACGAACTATGGCTACACCTTC.

The table lists this clonotype with a count of one. The chain is built from TRBV29-1 and TRBJ2-7; possible D gene TRBD1, 6 bases. Germline CDR1 and CDR2: SQVTM and ANQGSEA. The length of the CDR3 is 14 residues. V was trimmed by 4 bases and J by 2 bases, leaving 15 bases between them. The DNA of the CDR3 is TGCAGCGTTGTGGGGACAACTATGACCTACGAGCAGTACTTC. Translated, it gives CSVVGTTMTYEQYF.

The CDR3 nucleotides read TGTGCCACGGGGGCCGGGGTAGCGGGGAAAAACATTCAGTACTTC. Amino acid sequence: CATGAGVAGKNIQYF. The chain links TRBV10-3 to TRBJ2-4; 8 positions match TRBD2. The CDR3 has 15 residues. Germline assignment: CDR1 ENHRY and CDR2 SYGVKD. V trimming: 10 bases; J trimming: 4 bases; junction bases outside the gene matches: 12.

This clonotype showed up just once. This chain connects TRBV19 to TRBJ1-1, with TRBD1 as a possible D gene (6 bases). V gave up 5 bases and J gave up 0 bases, with 10 bases separating them. This CDR3 is 14 amino acids long. Germline loops: CDR1 LNHDA, CDR2 SQIVND (reference sequence). The CDR3 sequence is CASSVDSLNTEAFF. In DNA, the CDR3 is TGTGCCAGTAGTGTGGACAGCCTGAACACTGAAGCTTTCTTT. The variable domain in full, completed from reference TRBV19 and TRBJ1-1, reads DGGITQSPKYLFRKEGQNVTLSCEQNLNHDAMYWYRQDPGQGLRLIYYSQIVNDFQKGDIAEGYSVSREKKESFPLTVTSAQKNPTAFYLCASSVDSLNTEAFFGQGTRLTVV.

J is TRBJ2-2 and V is TRBV19; perhaps TRBD2 as D (5 bases). This CDR3 is 14 amino acids long. CDR1 is LNHDA, CDR2 SQIVND, per germline (reference sequence). Trimming took off 3 bases at V and 4 bases at J, with 9 bases between the two ends. The CDR3 DNA sequence: TGTGCCAGTAGTATTCGGGGAGCCACCGGGGAGCTGTTTTTT. As protein: CASSIRGATGELFF.

The CDR3 DNA sequence: TGCGCCAGCAGCCTGGATGGGCAGCCCCAGCATTTT. This gives the protein CASSLDGQPQHF. The gene calls are TRBV5-1 and TRBJ1-5; D is undetermined. This CDR3 has 12 amino acids. CDR1 is SGHRS, CDR2 YFSETQ, per germline. Trimming removed 4 bases at V and 7 bases at J, with 9 bases between.

The chain combines TRBV20-1 with TRBJ1-1; D possibly corresponds to TRBD1 (5 bases). The V end was cut by 4 bases, the J end by 0 bases, with 15 bases between. This CDR3 is 15 amino acids long. Germline V gives CDR1 DFQATT, CDR2 SNEGSKA (reference sequence). The CDR3 reads CSATGQGRLNTEAFF. The CDR3 nucleotides read TGCAGTGCTACCGGGCAGGGACGGTTGAACACTGAAGCTTTCTTT.

V is TRBV6-1 and J is TRBJ1-6; D is unresolved. Trimming removed 6 bases from V and 4 bases from J, with 13 bases in between. The CDR3 consists of 15 residues. Germline CDR1 MNHNS, CDR2 SASEGT. CDR3 coding DNA: TGTGCCAGCAGGGACCCACGCCTTTATAATTCACCCCTCCACTTT. Its translation: CASRDPRLYNSPLHF.